The TCR beta chain described here comes from a study of lymphopenia after photon versus proton radiotherapy. Germline lookup yields CDR1 SNHLY and CDR2 FYNNEI. This CDR3 has 10 residues. Trimming cost V 3 bases and J 10 bases, with 4 bases left between them. This clone was picked up one time. The assay was immunoSEQ multiplex PCR, and TCRdb's table has in-frame clones only and misses some. The data contain 45,000 to 65,000 clones, around 80% of them seen just once; the ten biggest clones take up less than 30%. The sequences come from peripheral blood, collected from a patient treated with photon-based radiotherapy. This rearrangement joins TRBV2 to TRBJ2-1; D unresolved. The receptor was isolated from a man aged 50 to 59 with gastric cancer. This chain's CDR3 is CASSDREQFF. DNA of the CDR3: TGTGCCAGCAGTGACCGGGAGCAGTTCTTC.